This T cell receptor beta chain was recovered during a study of T cell responses to AZD1222 COVID-19 vaccine. Background on the study: Second doses at about 4 or about 12 weeks were pooled.

Notes on the study in general: Vaccine-associated CD4 TCRs spanned spike, dominant at 160-218 and 743-854. A mostly white British donor set with more females was recruited, and clonal diversity was possibly underestimated. Baseline serology detected seropositivity in only six or seven AZD1222 recipients.

This CDR3 is 13 amino acids long. The V gene's germline CDR1 is SEHNR and CDR2 FQNEAQ (reference sequence). V was clipped by 5 bases and J by 1 base, with 8 bases between them. As for this clone: Its antigen is as yet unknown.

Sequencing used immunoSEQ multiplex PCR; TCRdb keeps in-frame clones, though not all of them. The repertoire holds roughly 150,000 clones, with 85% to 95% as singletons. The starting material was peripheral blood, obtained on day 0 of AZD1222 vaccination. The chain uses TRBV7-9 and TRBJ1-1; perhaps TRBD1 as D (5 bases). The receptor was isolated from an adult in good health. In nucleotides, the CDR3 is TGTGCCAGCAGCGGGGGGAGGAACACTGAAGCTTTCTTT. It specifies CASSGGRNTEAFF.